Below, one TCR beta chain is given with its context. Its cognate antigen is unknown. Semi-nested PCR with Nested Universal Primer A followed constant-region reverse priming of full-length variable regions. One entry per CDR3 protein results from TCRdb running MiXCR on the 5' RACE reads. The repertoire holds nearly 55,000 distinct CDR3 sequences, with 17% as singletons. Study-level results: Tumor memory CD4+ T cell TCR gene usage was found to cluster with blood and lymph node memory CD4+ cells and with lymph node naive CD4+ cells. Greatest tumor Treg TCR overlap was with tumor naive CD4+ cells.

Naive CD4+ cells had CD25+ Tregs removed. Looked up from germline, CDR1 is DFQATT and CDR2 is SNEGSKA (reference sequence). V trimming: 6 bases; J trimming: 4 bases; junction bases outside the gene matches: 6. There are 14 residues in the CDR3. This clonotype was obtained from a female donor with breast cancer. This chain links TRBV20-1 with TRBJ2-1, with 10 bases aligning to TRBD2. The sequencing sample was made of naive CD4+ T cells sorted from blood. Subset reported: naive CD4+ T cells, CD4+CD45RA+CD25-. This CDR3 is CSAPGTSVYNEQFF. CDR3 DNA sequence: TGCAGTGCCCCCGGGACTAGCGTATACAATGAGCAGTTCTTC.